The clone carrying this T cell receptor beta chain was seen more than once but under ten times. Antigen specificity is unknown. Germline V lookup: CDR1 SGHAT, CDR2 FQNNGV. This CDR3 comprises 14 residues. Trimming removed 6 bases from V and 4 bases from J, with 15 bases in between. This entry comes from a study of T cells after yellow fever vaccination. Template-switching 5'RACE yielded the TCR cDNA; a universal primer site and UMIs were added in the process. Each CDR3 protein gets one entry after TCRdb re-called the 5' RACE reads with MiXCR. Counted here are under 250,000 distinct CDR3 sequences, about 3% occurring once; the ten biggest clones make up around 3%. Overall study findings and caveats: Though it reached lower strength, the secondary response hit its peak faster, day 5 versus 15. Most primary-vaccination clones reappeared after the booster (around 95% CD4, 88% CD8).

Sequenced here: CD4+ T cells sorted from PBMCs, sampled 10 days after the yellow fever booster vaccination. This TCR came from a man younger than 35 who received the YFV17D yellow fever vaccine. This chain uses TRBV11-2 with TRBJ1-2, with TRBD1 as a possible D gene (6 bases). CDR3 in amino acids: CASRTIGQLYGYTF. The CDR3 region has the DNA TGTGCCAGCAGAACCATCGGACAGCTCTATGGCTACACCTTC.